This T cell receptor (beta chain) was identified in a study of T cells in narcolepsy. Study-level results: Autoreactive HCRT-specific and TRIB2-specific clonotypes were marked in same-patient CSF-versus-blood CD4+ comparisons.

Assay: immunoSEQ multiplex PCR; the TCRdb copy retains only in-frame clones and omits some. The sample includes about 40,000 clones, more than 70% seen only once; the top ten take roughly 1.2%. Details on this clone: What it recognizes is unknown.

Germline loops: CDR1 LNHNV, CDR2 YYDKDF (reference sequence). The CDR3 is made up of 13 amino acids. V lost 3 bases and J lost 3, with 6 bases in between. The sequence was collected from a human donor with narcolepsy. The sequencing input was CD45RA- memory CD4+ T cells from PBMCs. This chain joins TRBV15 and TRBJ2-1, with D hard to call. The CDR3 nucleotides read TGTGCCACCAGCAGGGGTAGCTACAATGAGCAGTTCTTC. Translated: CATSRGSYNEQFF.